What follows are 5 T cell receptor beta chains derived from one specimen sequenced in a study of T cell responses to AZD1222 COVID-19 vaccine. This table comes from immunoSEQ multiplex PCR, and its TCRdb copy is limited to in-frame clones, with some not included. The sample shows 50,000 to 75,000 clones, approximately 83% of them seen only once. Source: peripheral blood, taken on day 0 of AZD1222 vaccination. The receptors derive from an adult in good health.

This sequence joins TRBV4-3 and TRBJ2-7; D uncertain. From germline, CDR1 is LGHNA and CDR2 YSLEER. The V and J ends lost 4 bases and 2 bases respectively, with 21 bases between them. This CDR3 spans 17 amino acids. The CDR3 sequence is CASSPSQGIGRAYEQYF. The CDR3 bases are TGCGCCAGCAGCCCGAGTCAAGGAATAGGCCGTGCCTACGAGCAGTACTTC.

This clone was detected a few times. The V and J genes are TRBV7-9 and TRBJ2-1; TRBD1 matches 7 bases. The J segment lost 0 bases and the V segment lost 4 bases, leaving 6 bases of the junction unmatched. The CDR3 contains 16 residues. Germline loops: CDR1 SEHNR, CDR2 FQNEAQ (reference sequence). The CDR3 region is CASSSGGQSSYNEQFF. The CDR3 DNA is TGTGCCAGCAGCTCAGGGGGACAGAGCTCCTACAATGAGCAGTTCTTC.

The CDR3 reads CASSSSQVGTEAFF. CDR3 coding DNA: TGTGCCAGTAGCTCATCCCAGGTGGGAACTGAAGCTTTCTTT. V and J are TRBV19 and TRBJ1-1; D is unresolved. The V end was cut by 6 bases, the J end by 5 bases, with 16 bases between. Germline assignment: CDR1 LNHDA and CDR2 SQIVND (reference sequence). CDR3 size: 14 residues.

The gene calls are TRBV11-2 and TRBJ2-3; no reliable D call. V was cut by 5 bases and J by 6 bases, with 6 bases left in between. The V gene's germline CDR1 is SGHAT and CDR2 FQNNGV. This CDR3 comprises 11 residues. The DNA for the CDR3 is TGTGCCAGCAGCCCCGCTGATACGCAGTATTTT. Its translation is CASSPADTQYF. Together with reference TRBV11-2 and TRBJ2-3, the CDR3 gives the full variable domain: EAGVAQSPRYKIIEKRQSVAFWCNPISGHATLYWYQQILGQGPKLLIQFQNNGVVDDSQLPKDRFSAERLKGVDSTLKIQPAKLEDSAVYLCASSPADTQYFGPGTRLTVL.

The chain is built from TRBV10-3 and TRBJ2-7, with 7 positions matching TRBD1. V trimming: 10 bases; J trimming: 0 bases; junction bases outside the gene matches: 3. Germline V gene sequence: CDR1 ENHRY, CDR2 SYGVKD. This CDR3 is built from 12 residues. CDR3 sequence reads: CASRDSSYEQYF. Here the CDR3 DNA reads TGTGCCAGCCGGGACAGCTCCTACGAGCAGTACTTC.